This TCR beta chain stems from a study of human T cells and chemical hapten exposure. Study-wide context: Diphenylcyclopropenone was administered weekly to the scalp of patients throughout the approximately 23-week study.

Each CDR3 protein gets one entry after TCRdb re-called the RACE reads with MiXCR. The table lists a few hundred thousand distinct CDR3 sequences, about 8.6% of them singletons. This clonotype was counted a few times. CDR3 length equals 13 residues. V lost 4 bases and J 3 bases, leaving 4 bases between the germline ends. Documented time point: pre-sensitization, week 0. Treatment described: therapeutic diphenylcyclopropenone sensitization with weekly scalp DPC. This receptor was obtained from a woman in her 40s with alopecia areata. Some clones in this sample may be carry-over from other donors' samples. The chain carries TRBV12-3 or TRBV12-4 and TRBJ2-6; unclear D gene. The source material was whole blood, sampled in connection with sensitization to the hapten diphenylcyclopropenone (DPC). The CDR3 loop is CASSSVGANVLTF. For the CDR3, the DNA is TGTGCCAGCAGTTCCGTTGGGGCCAACGTCCTGACTTTC.